In this sample, the clone carrying this TCR beta chain turned up many times. As yet, its antigen is unknown. The lymph nodes were axillary draining lymph nodes from breast cancer patients. The CDR3 covers 16 residues. V dropped 3 bases and J dropped 1 base, with 14 bases sitting between them. Germline loops: CDR1 ENHRY, CDR2 SYGVKD. This sample is part of a study of breast tumors, draining lymph nodes, adjacent tissues. Notes on the study in general: Luminal-like breast cancer showed significantly higher tumor–nontumor repertoire similarity than basal-like.

TCRdb reprocessed the multiplex PCR reads with MiXCR, giving one entry per CDR3 protein. This sample has under 150,000 distinct CDR3 sequences, with 20% to 25% found just once. Sequencing was performed on axillary lymph node tissue. The clonotype originates from a female donor with breast cancer. Some clones in this sample may be carry-over from other donors' samples. The chain has TRBV10-3 and TRBJ2-3, with D possibly TRBD2 on 6 matching bases. The CDR3 bases are TGTGCCATCAGTGATTTTAGGAGGGCTGGCACAGATACGCAGTATTTT. As protein: CAISDFRRAGTDTQYF.